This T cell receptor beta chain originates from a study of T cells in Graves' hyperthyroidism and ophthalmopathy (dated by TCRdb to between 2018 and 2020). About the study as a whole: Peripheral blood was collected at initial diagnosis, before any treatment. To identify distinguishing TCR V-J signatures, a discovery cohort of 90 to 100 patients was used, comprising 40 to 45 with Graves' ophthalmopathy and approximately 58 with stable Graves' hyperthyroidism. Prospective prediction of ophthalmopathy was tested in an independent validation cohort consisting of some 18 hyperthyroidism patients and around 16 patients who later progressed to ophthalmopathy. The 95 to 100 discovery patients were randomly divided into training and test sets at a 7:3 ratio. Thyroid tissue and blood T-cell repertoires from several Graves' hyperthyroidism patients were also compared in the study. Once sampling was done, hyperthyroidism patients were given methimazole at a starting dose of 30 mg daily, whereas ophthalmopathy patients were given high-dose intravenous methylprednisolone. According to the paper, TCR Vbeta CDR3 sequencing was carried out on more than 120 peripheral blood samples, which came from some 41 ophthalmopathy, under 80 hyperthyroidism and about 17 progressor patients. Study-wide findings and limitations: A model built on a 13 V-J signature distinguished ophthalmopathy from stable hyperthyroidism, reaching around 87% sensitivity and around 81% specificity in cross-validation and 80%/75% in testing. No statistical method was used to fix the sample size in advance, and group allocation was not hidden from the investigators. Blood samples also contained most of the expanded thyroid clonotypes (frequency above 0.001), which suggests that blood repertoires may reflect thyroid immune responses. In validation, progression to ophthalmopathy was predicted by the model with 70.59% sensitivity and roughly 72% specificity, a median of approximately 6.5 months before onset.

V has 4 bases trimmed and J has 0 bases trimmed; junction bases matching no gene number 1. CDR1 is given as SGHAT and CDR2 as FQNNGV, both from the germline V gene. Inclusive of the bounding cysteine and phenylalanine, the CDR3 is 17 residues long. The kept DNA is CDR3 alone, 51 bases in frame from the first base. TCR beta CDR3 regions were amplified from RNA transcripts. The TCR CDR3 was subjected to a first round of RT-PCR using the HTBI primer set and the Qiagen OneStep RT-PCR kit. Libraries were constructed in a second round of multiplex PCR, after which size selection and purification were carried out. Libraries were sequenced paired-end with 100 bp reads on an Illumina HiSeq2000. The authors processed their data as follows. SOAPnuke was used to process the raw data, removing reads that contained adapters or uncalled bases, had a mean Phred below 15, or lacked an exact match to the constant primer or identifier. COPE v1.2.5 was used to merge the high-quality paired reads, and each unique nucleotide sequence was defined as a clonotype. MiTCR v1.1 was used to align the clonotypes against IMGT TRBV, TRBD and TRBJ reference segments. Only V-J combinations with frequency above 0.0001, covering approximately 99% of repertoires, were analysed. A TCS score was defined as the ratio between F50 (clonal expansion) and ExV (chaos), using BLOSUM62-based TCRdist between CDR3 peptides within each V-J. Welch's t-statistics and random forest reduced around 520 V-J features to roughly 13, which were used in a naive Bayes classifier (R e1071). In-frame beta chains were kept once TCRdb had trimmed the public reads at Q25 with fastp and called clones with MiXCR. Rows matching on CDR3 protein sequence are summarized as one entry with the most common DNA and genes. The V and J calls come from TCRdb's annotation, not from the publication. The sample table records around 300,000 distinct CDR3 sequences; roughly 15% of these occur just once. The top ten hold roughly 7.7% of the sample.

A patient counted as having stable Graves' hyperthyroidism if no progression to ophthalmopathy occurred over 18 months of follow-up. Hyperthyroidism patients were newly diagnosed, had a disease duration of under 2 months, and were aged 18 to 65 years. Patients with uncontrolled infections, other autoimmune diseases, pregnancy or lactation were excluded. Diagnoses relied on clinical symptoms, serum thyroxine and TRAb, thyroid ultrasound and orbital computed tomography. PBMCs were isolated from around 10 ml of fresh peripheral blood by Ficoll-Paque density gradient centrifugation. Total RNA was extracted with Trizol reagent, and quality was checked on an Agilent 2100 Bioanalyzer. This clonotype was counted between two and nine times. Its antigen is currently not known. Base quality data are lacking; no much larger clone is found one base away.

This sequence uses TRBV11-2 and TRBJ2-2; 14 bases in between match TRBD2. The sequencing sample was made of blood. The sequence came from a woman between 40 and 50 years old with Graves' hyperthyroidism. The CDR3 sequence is CASSWTSGRPNTGELFF. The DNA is TGTGCCAGCAGCTGGACTAGCGGGAGGCCGAACACCGGGGAGCTGTTTTTT.